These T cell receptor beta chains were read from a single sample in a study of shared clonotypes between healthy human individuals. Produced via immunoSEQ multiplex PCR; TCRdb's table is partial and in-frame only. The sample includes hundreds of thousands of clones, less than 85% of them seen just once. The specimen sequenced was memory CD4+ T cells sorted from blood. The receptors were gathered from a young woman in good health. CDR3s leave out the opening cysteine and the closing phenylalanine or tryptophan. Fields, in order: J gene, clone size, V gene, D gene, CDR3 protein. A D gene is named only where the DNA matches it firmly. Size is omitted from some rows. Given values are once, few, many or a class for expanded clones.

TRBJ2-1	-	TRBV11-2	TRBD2	ASSPQGGLAGREQF
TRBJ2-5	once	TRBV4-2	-	ASSPGLVQETQY
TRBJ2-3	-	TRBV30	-	AYSEGDTQY
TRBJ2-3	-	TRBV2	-	ASSEDGLTTDTQY
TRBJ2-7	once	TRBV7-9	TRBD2	ASSLTSGRRSSYEQY
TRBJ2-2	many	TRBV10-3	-	ATRLGTANTGELF
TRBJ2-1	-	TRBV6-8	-	AIRAADGGNEQF
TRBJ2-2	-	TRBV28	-	ASSAPGTPLGRELF
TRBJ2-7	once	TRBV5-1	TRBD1	ASSNAGQGREQY
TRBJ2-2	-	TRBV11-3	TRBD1	ASRREGQGATGELF
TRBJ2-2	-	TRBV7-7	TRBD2	ASSNGGNGELF
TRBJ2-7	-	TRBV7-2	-	ASSLGGASLYEQY
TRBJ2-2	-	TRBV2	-	ASSEYGRELF
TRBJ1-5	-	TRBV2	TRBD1	ASSASTGGYQPQH
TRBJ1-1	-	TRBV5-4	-	ASSSRVQGEAF
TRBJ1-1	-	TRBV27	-	ASSLQGPRVSGTF
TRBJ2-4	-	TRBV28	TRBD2	ASSLSGSRNIQY
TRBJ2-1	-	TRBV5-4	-	ASSEQGEQF
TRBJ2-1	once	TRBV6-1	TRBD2	ASSEALGLGPYNEQF
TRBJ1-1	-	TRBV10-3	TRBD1	AIRRTGSDTEAF
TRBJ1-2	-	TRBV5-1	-	ASSLGQSHYGYT
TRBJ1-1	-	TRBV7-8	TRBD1	ASSLGDRGLYGPPQEAF
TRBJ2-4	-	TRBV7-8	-	ASSLGRLNIQY
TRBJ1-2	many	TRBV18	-	ASSHSPTDYGYT
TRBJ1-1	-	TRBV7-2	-	ASSSQGFGTEAF
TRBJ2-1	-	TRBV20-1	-	SARVRDEQF
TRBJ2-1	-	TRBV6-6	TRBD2	ASKTSGRDLYNEQF
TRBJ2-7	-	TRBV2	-	ATKQEPPNEQY
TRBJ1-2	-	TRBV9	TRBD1	ASSVTGANYGYT
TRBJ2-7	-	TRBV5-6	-	ASSLSFGGDEQY
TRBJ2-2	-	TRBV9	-	ASSVDFGTTNTGELF
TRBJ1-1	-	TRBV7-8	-	ASRLKGRMNTEAF
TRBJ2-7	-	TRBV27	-	ASSFFLENWTLRVRTYEQY